This entry lists 7 T cell receptor beta chains sequenced from one sample in a study of cytomegalovirus exposure and HLA in healthy donors. It was with 60 Vbeta and 13 Jbeta primers that the PCR ran. The assay was immunoSEQ multiplex PCR, and TCRdb's table has in-frame clones only and misses some. Of about 140,000 clones listed, 73% are singletons. Sequencing used PBMCs. The receptors originated from a woman between 40 and 55 years old in good health and CMV-seronegative.

This chain connects TRBV7-6 to TRBJ2-2, with D perhaps TRBD1 (6 bases). With 5 bases removed from V and 0 bases from J, the gap between germline ends came to 10 bases. The CDR3 loop spans 15 amino acids. Per the germline V gene, CDR1 is SGHVS and CDR2 is FNYEAQ. The CDR3, as DNA: TGTGCCAGCAGCCCCGAGGGGGCGAACACCGGGGAGCTGTTTTTT. As protein: CASSPEGANTGELFF.

The chain carries TRBV4-1 and TRBJ1-2; 7 bases match TRBD1. Germline CDR1 MGHRA, CDR2 YSYEKL. There are 14 residues in the CDR3. J was trimmed by 5 bases and V by 3 bases; bases with no gene match: 6. The CDR3 DNA reads as TGCGCCAGCAGCCAGCCGGGACAGCTATATGGCTACACCTTC. This gives the protein CASSQPGQLYGYTF.

The chain carries TRBV18 and TRBJ2-7; D possibly corresponds to TRBD1 (5 bases). In germline, CDR1 is KGHSH, CDR2 LQKENI. V lost 3 bases, J lost 0 bases, and 9 bases lay in between. This CDR3 spans 14 amino acids. CDR3 in DNA: TGTGCCAGCTCACCTGGGGCGAGCTCCTACGAGCAGTACGTC. It is translated as CASSPGASSYEQYV.

This clone was seen a few times. The chain uses TRBV6-1 and TRBJ1-2, with TRBD1 matching 7 bases. The germline V gene encodes CDR1 MNHNS and CDR2 SASEGT. The CDR3 spans 14 residues. V lost 6 bases, J lost 8 bases, and 12 bases stayed unmatched. The chain's CDR3 is CASRNRGDIEGYTF. DNA for the CDR3: TGTGCCAGCAGGAACAGGGGAGATATCGAAGGCTACACCTTC.

V is TRBV7-2 and J is TRBJ1-5; 7 nucleotides line up with TRBD1. The CDR3 extends over 15 amino acids. CDR1 is SGHTA and CDR2 is FQGNSA in the germline V gene. Trimming took 6 bases from V and 0 from J; bases not matched to a gene: 5. The CDR3 DNA follows: TGTGCCAGCAGGTACAGGGGCTATAGCAATCAGCCCCAGCATTTT. As protein: CASRYRGYSNQPQHF.

The CDR3 here is CASSLIGGPTGELFF. For the CDR3, the DNA is TGTGCCAGCAGCTTAATTGGGGGCCCCACCGGGGAGCTGTTTTTT. The chain uses TRBV7-3 and TRBJ2-2; maybe TRBD1 (6 bases). Germline CDR1 and CDR2: SGHTA and FQGTGA. The V end lost 1 base, the J end lost 4 bases, and 10 bases lay between the germline ends. The CDR3 runs to 15 residues.

The chain carries TRBV7-9 and TRBJ1-1, with 7 bases aligning to TRBD1. V lost 4 bases to trimming and J lost 6 bases; unmatched junction nucleotides: 11. The germline CDR1 and CDR2 sequences are SEHNR and FQNEAQ (reference sequence). This CDR3 is built from 15 residues. CDR3 sequence: CASSSWTGALAEAFF. In DNA form, the CDR3 reads TGTGCCAGCAGCTCATGGACAGGAGCTCTTGCTGAAGCTTTCTTT.